This passage covers 11 T cell receptor beta chains from one sample sequenced in a study of blood T cell repertoires in COVID-19. The table came from immunoSEQ multiplex PCR; TCRdb's copy has only in-frame clones and leaves some out. The sample carries some 66,000 clones, roughly 90% recorded once. The sample comprised peripheral blood. All receptors come from a woman aged 55 to 70 with acute or convalescent COVID-19.

The genes are TRBV4-3 and TRBJ1-1, with D maybe TRBD1 (5 bases). CDR1 and CDR2 (germline): LGHNA, YSLEER. The CDR3 loop spans 15 amino acids. V lost 1 base and J 1 base, leaving 10 bases between the germline ends. CDR3: CASSQVAGQNTEAFF. As DNA, the CDR3 is TGCGCCAGCAGCCAAGTAGCAGGGCAGAACACTGAAGCTTTCTTT.

CDR3 sequence (DNA): TGTGCCAGCAGCTTCAGGGATGGAAACACCATATATTTT. Translated: CASSFRDGNTIYF. This rearrangement joins TRBV5-5 to TRBJ1-3; TRBD1 is a possible D gene (5 bases). V shed 2 bases and J shed 3 bases, with 6 bases lying between them. The CDR3 is 13 amino acids. In germline, CDR1 is SGHKS, CDR2 YYEKEE (reference sequence).

The chain uses TRBV2 and TRBJ1-2; 9 bases are a match to TRBD1. This CDR3 contains 15 residues. Germline trimming cut 3 bases from V and 8 bases from J; bases unmatched to any gene: 10. Per germline, CDR1 SNHLY and CDR2 FYNNEI. The CDR3 protein is CASSDPDRGSRGYTF. The CDR3 nucleotides read TGTGCCAGCAGTGACCCGGACAGGGGATCGCGGGGCTACACCTTC.

The chain links TRBV12-5 to TRBJ1-5; D remains ambiguous. Trimming cost V 3 bases and J 0 bases, with 9 bases left between them. The CDR3 contains 15 residues. Germline V gives CDR1 LGHNT, CDR2 FRNRAP. The CDR3 sequence is CASGFGGYSNQPQHF. CDR3 nucleotide sequence: TGTGCTAGTGGTTTCGGAGGGTATAGCAATCAGCCCCAGCATTTT.

V usage is TRBV2 and J usage is TRBJ1-1; D may be TRBD1 (5 bases). The CDR3 has 14 residues. V lost 3 bases and J 5 bases, leaving 13 bases between the germline ends. Germline CDR1 is SNHLY and CDR2 is FYNNEI. DNA of the CDR3: TGTGCCAGCAGTGATGACAGAGCGAGAACTGAAGCTTTCTTT. Residues: CASSDDRARTEAFF.

V is TRBV12-3 or TRBV12-4 and J is TRBJ2-7, with TRBD1 as a possible D gene (6 bases). Trimming cost V 0 bases and J 8 bases, with 11 bases left between them. CDR3 size: 13 residues. In DNA, the CDR3 is TGTGCCAGCAGTTTAGCGGGACACGTACAGCAGTACGTC. Its protein product is CASSLAGHVQQYV.

The chain joins TRBV5-1 to TRBJ1-6; D gene unclear. The germline V and J ends were trimmed by 3 bases and 11 bases, with 18 bases remaining between them. This CDR3 comprises 15 residues. Germline CDR1 reads SGHRS; CDR2 reads YFSETQ. Written as DNA, the CDR3 is TGCGCCAGCAGCTCCTCGGCTACGCGAGGTGCACCCCTCCACTTT. It is translated as CASSSSATRGAPLHF.

This chain joins TRBV6-2 or TRBV6-3 and TRBJ1-2; a possible D gene is TRBD1 (6 bases). CDR1 MNHEY and CDR2 SVGEGT come from the germline V gene. V lost 2 bases and J 5 bases, leaving 18 bases between the germline ends. The CDR3 is 16 amino acids. The CDR3 DNA follows: TGTGCCAGCAGTTACACCCACAGGGTTTTTGTGTATGGCTACACCTTC. Protein sequence: CASSYTHRVFVYGYTF.

The genes are TRBV10-3 and TRBJ2-1, with no clear D. V lost 6 bases and J lost 6, with 12 bases in between. Germline CDR1 ENHRY, CDR2 SYGVKD. The CDR3 consists of 13 residues. The CDR3 nucleotides are TGTGCCATCAGGGCTGGTGGTGCCAATGAGCAGTTCTTC. Encoded protein: CAIRAGGANEQFF.

The V and J genes are TRBV2 and TRBJ2-1, with D possibly TRBD2 on 6 matching bases. The CDR3 is made up of 14 amino acids. Germline loops: CDR1 SNHLY, CDR2 FYNNEI. The V end lost 4 bases, the J end lost 3 bases, and 10 bases lay between the germline ends. The chain's CDR3 is CASSGGLFYNEQFF. The DNA of the CDR3 is TGTGCCAGCAGTGGGGGACTTTTCTACAATGAGCAGTTCTTC.

This clone showed up just a few times. The chain employs TRBV10-2 and TRBJ1-1; D is possibly TRBD1 (5 bases). This CDR3 has 15 residues. Trimming shortened V by 7 bases and J by 5 bases, and 20 bases separated the two germline ends. Germline loops: CDR1 WSHSY, CDR2 SAAADI. The CDR3 loop reads CASTPSMGRGTEAFF. The CDR3 region has the DNA TGCGCCAGCACCCCGAGTATGGGGCGGGGGACTGAAGCTTTCTTT.